This TCR beta chain was observed in a study of beta chain features in type 1 diabetes. Worth noting for this clone: Its antigen is still unknown.

The CDR3 is 12 residues long. The V gene's germline CDR1 is SGHRS and CDR2 YFSETQ. V shed 7 bases, J shed 4 bases, and the junction held 4 bases outside the gene matches. Study observations and caveats: Shorter TCRB CDR3s, moderately but significantly so, marked every one of the four CD4+ subsets in Type 1 diabetes patients.

The study reverse transcribed the entire isolated RNA, so it sequenced expressed TCRB transcripts. This table comes from immunoSEQ multiplex PCR, and its TCRdb copy is limited to in-frame clones, with some not included. The sample lists around 300,000 clones; approximately 16% were seen once. The V and J genes are TRBV5-1 and TRBJ1-2; 7 bases are shared with TRBD1. This sequence was found in a man younger than 35 with type 1 diabetes. The specimen was naive CD4+ T cells from blood. The CDR3 region is CASPGDSYGYTF. The DNA for the CDR3 is TGCGCCAGCCCAGGGGACAGCTATGGCTACACCTTC.